This is a list of T cell receptor beta chains from one sample in a study of T cell responses to AZD1222 COVID-19 vaccine. TCRdb's copy holds only in-frame clones and misses some; the assay was immunoSEQ multiplex PCR. The sample comprises some 170,000 clones, approximately 90% of which are singletons, and approximately 4.2% rests with the top ten. This sample comprised peripheral blood, obtained 28 days after the second dose of the MenACWY control vaccine. These receptors all stem from an adult who received the MenACWY meningococcal vaccine as a control. Each CDR3 is given with its conserved first and last residue. D genes are given only for firm matches. A clone size is listed for some rows: how often the clone was seen (once, few, many), or a class if it is expanded.

few | . | TRBJ2-3 | TRBV7-3 | TGTGCCAGCAGCCCGATACAGGGACATACGCAGTATTTT | CASSPIQGHTQYF
. | . | TRBJ1-1 | TRBV7-9 | TGTGCCAGCAGCTTAGACGGGGGGCAGGGTCGGACTGAAGCTTTCTTT | CASSLDGGQGRTEAFF
. | . | TRBJ1-1 | TRBV28 | TGTGCCAGCCCCCCCCAGCGGGGTGGGGCCCCAGATGGGAACACTGAAGCTTTCTTT | CASPPQRGGAPDGNTEAFF
. | . | TRBJ2-6 | TRBV19 | TGTGCCAGTAGTAACACAGCTCTCTCTGGGGCCAACGTCCTGACTTTC | CASSNTALSGANVLTF
. | TRBD1 | TRBJ2-5 | TRBV6-2/TRBV6-3 | TGTGCCAGCAGTTACGGGACAGCAAGGGGAGAGACCCAGTACTTC | CASSYGTARGETQYF
. | . | TRBJ2-7 | TRBV28 | TGTGCCAGCAGTTTAAGTGCGGGCGGTATCACCTACGAGCAGTACTTC | CASSLSAGGITYEQYF
. | . | TRBJ2-7 | TRBV7-8 | TGTGCCAGCAGCTGGGCGATTACAGACGAGCAGTACTTC | CASSWAITDEQYF
. | . | TRBJ2-1 | TRBV3-1/TRBV3-2 | TGTGCCAGCAGCTCCCGGGGTGAGCAGTTCTTC | CASSSRGEQFF
few | TRBD2 | TRBJ2-7 | TRBV14 | TGTGCCAGCAGCCAGCTCACTAGCGGGGCTTCTGAGCAGTACTTC | CASSQLTSGASEQYF
. | . | TRBJ1-1 | TRBV7-8 | TGTGCCAGCAGACTCGATGGGGGGGAAGCTTTCTTT | CASRLDGGEAFF
. | . | TRBJ1-2 | TRBV6-1 | TGTGCCAGCAGTGAACAAGGAAACTATGGCTACACCTTC | CASSEQGNYGYTF
once | . | TRBJ2-2 | TRBV19 | TGTGCCGGGCTCGGGGACACCGGGGAGCTGTTTTTT | CAGLGDTGELFF
. | . | TRBJ2-1 | TRBV18 | TGTGCCAGCTCACCACCGCAAAATGAGCAGTTCTTC | CASSPPQNEQFF
. | . | TRBJ1-2 | TRBV4-3 | TGCGCCAGCAGCCAAGATGAATCCCTCGGGGGCTACACCTTC | CASSQDESLGGYTF
. | . | TRBJ2-3 | TRBV27 | TGTGCCAGCAGTCCCCCGGGACCCCAGGGAGATACGCAGTATTTT | CASSPPGPQGDTQYF
. | . | TRBJ2-2 | TRBV5-4 | TGTGCCAGCAGCCGTACCGGGGGCACCGGGGAGCTGTTTTTT | CASSRTGGTGELFF
. | . | TRBJ2-1 | TRBV4-3 | TGCGCCAGCAGCCAAGAACCGGGACTCGAGCAGTTCTTC | CASSQEPGLEQFF
. | . | TRBJ2-7 | TRBV3-1/TRBV3-2 | TGTGCCAGCAGCCATTCCACCGTGGACAGAGCCTACGAGCAGTACTTC | CASSHSTVDRAYEQYF
. | . | TRBJ2-2 | TRBV7-3 | TGTGCCAGCAGCTTAGGACCAGCAAACACCGGGGAGCTGTTTTTT | CASSLGPANTGELFF
. | . | TRBJ2-5 | TRBV18 | TGTGCCAGCTCACCACCAGGGGAGACCCAGTACTTC | CASSPPGETQYF
. | . | TRBJ2-7 | TRBV10-1 | TGCGCCAGAGGGGGACCCTACGAGCAGTACTTC | CARGGPYEQYF
. | . | TRBJ2-3 | TRBV11-2 | TGTGCCAGCAGCTATAGCGGAGCGGCGGCAGATACGCAGTATTTT | CASSYSGAAADTQYF
. | TRBD1 | TRBJ2-7 | TRBV3-1/TRBV3-2 | TGTGCCAGCAGCCAGACAGGGAGCTCCTACGAGCAGTACTTC | CASSQTGSSYEQYF
. | . | TRBJ1-5 | TRBV7-9 | TGTGCCAGCAGCTTAGGGCAGGGAACGTTAAGCGAACAGCCCCAGCATTTT | CASSLGQGTLSEQPQHF
. | . | TRBJ2-3 | TRBV7-8 | TGTGCCAGCAGCTTCGGGCGGGAAGGAGTAGATACGCAGTATTTT | CASSFGREGVDTQYF
few | . | TRBJ1-4 | TRBV28 | TGTGCCAGCAGCCCAGGGTCACCTAATGAAAAACTGTTTTTT | CASSPGSPNEKLFF
. | TRBD1 | TRBJ2-3 | TRBV6-5 | TGTGCCAGCAGTTACGGGACAGGAGTGTCAGATACGCAGTATTTT | CASSYGTGVSDTQYF
. | . | TRBJ2-5 | TRBV19 | TGTGCCAGTACCCAGGGCAGGGAAGAGACCCAGTACTTC | CASTQGREETQYF
. | . | TRBJ1-6 | TRBV4-3 | TGCGCCAGCAGCCAAGCCGGGAACTCCTATAATTCACCCCTCCACTTT | CASSQAGNSYNSPLHF
. | . | TRBJ2-7 | TRBV5-6 | TGTGCCAGCAGCTTTGAACCCTACGAGCAGTACTTC | CASSFEPYEQYF
. | . | TRBJ1-6 | TRBV14 | TGTGCCAGCAGCCCGAAGCTGGGGTTACCCCTCCACTTT | CASSPKLGLPLHF
. | . | TRBJ2-2 | TRBV27 | TGTGCCAGTTTGGGGGTCGGCACCGGGGAGCTGTTTTTT | CASLGVGTGELFF
. | . | TRBJ1-5 | TRBV19 | TGTGCCAGTAGTATAGATACTGGAGGGTTGAATCAGCCCCAGCATTTT | CASSIDTGGLNQPQHF
. | . | TRBJ1-4 | TRBV18 | TGTGCCAGCTCACCACCTTCCAGGGGAGACGAAAAACTGTTTTTT | CASSPPSRGDEKLFF
. | . | TRBJ2-7 | TRBV4-2 | TGTGCCAGCAGCCAAGGTAACAGGGCCTACGAGCAGTACTTC | CASSQGNRAYEQYF
. | . | TRBJ1-2 | TRBV6-5 | TGTGCCAGCAGTCCCGATTCTACCTATGGCTACACCTTC | CASSPDSTYGYTF
. | TRBD1 | TRBJ1-3 | TRBV30 | TGTGCCTGGTCGTCGGGACAGAGCTCTGGAAACACCATATATTTT | CAWSSGQSSGNTIYF
. | TRBD1 | TRBJ1-6 | TRBV11-3 | TGTGCCAGCAGCTTGACAGGGAATTCACCCCTCCACTTT | CASSLTGNSPLHF
. | . | TRBJ2-7 | TRBV30 | TGTGCCTGGGGTTCGGACGGATACGAGCAGTACTTC | CAWGSDGYEQYF
once | . | TRBJ2-7 | TRBV5-4 | TGTGCCAGCAGCCAACCCGGGGAATTAGGGATCTACGAGCAGTACTTC | CASSQPGELGIYEQYF
. | . | TRBJ1-6 | TRBV28 | TGTGCCAGCAGTTTGAAAGGTTCACCCCTCCACTTT | CASSLKGSPLHF
. | TRBD2 | TRBJ2-3 | TRBV6-5 | TGTGCCTGCGTCGGGAGGGGCACAGATACGCAGTATTTT | CACVGRGTDTQYF